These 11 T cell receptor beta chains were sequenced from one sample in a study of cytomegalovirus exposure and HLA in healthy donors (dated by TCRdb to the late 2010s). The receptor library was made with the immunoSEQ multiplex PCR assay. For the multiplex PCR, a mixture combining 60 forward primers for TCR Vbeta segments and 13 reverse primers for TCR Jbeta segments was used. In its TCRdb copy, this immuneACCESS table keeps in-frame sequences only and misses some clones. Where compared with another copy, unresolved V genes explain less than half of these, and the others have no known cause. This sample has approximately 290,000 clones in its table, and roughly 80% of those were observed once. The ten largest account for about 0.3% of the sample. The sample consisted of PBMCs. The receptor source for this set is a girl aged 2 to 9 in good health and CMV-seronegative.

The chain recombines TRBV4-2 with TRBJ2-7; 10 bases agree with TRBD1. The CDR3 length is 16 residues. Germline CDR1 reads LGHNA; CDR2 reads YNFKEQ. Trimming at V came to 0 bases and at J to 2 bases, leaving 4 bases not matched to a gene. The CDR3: CASSQEAGQGTYEQYF. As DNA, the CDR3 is TGTGCCAGCAGCCAAGAAGCGGGACAGGGGACCTACGAGCAGTACTTC.

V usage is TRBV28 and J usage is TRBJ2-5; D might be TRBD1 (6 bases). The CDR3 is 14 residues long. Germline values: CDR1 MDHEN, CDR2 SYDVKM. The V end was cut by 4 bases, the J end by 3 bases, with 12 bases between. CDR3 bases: TGTGCCAGCAGTTCCTGGACAGAAAAAGAGACCCAGTACTTC. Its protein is CASSSWTEKETQYF.

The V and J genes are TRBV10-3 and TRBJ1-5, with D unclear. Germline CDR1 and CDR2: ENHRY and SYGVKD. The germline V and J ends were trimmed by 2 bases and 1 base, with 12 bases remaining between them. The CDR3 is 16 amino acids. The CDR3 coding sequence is TGTGCCATCAGTGAGGCTGGTGCCGGGAGCAATCAGCCCCAGCATTTT. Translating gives CAISEAGAGSNQPQHF.

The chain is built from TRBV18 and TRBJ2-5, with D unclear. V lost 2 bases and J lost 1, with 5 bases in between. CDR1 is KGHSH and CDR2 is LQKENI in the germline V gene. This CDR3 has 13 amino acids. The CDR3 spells CASSPNSQETQYF. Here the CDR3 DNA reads TGTGCCAGCTCACCAAACAGCCAAGAGACCCAGTACTTC. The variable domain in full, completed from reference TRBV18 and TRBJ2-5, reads NAGVMQNPRHLVRRRGQEARLRCSPMKGHSHVYWYRQLPEEGLKFMVYLQKENIIDESGMPKERFSAEFPKEGPSILRIQQVVRGDSAAYFCASSPNSQETQYFGPGTRLLVL.

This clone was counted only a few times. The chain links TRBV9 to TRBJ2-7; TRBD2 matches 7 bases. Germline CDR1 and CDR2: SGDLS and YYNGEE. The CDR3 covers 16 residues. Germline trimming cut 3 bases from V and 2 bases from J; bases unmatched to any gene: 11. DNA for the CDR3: TGTGCCAGCAGCGCCCGTCCCCGGGACTACCCCTACGAGCAGTACTTC. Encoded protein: CASSARPRDYPYEQYF.

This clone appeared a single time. The CDR3 protein is CASSIEQGYNSPLHF. CDR3 nucleotide sequence: TGTGCCAGTAGTATCGAACAGGGCTATAATTCACCCCTCCACTTT. This chain uses TRBV19 with TRBJ1-6, with TRBD1 as a possible D gene (6 bases). Germline assignment: CDR1 LNHDA and CDR2 SQIVND (reference sequence). Trimming shortened V by 3 bases and J by 3 bases, and 9 bases separated the two germline ends. The CDR3 sequence is 15 residues long.

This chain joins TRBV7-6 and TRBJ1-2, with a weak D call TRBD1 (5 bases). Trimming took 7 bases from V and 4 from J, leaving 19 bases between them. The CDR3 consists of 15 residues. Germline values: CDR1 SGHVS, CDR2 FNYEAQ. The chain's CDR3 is CASTPIDVGGYGYTF. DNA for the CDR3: TGTGCCAGCACGCCAATAGATGTGGGGGGCTATGGCTACACCTTC.

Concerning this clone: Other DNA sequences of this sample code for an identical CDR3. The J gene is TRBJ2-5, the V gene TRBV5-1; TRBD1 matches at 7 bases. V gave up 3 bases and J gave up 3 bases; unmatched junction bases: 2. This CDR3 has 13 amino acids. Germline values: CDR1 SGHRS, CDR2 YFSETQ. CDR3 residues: CASSSGTEETQYF. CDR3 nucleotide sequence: TGCGCCAGCAGCTCCGGGACAGAAGAGACCCAGTACTTC. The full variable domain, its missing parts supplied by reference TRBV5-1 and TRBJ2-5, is KAGVTQTPRYLIKTRGQQVTLSCSPISGHRSVSWYQQTPGQGLQFLFEYFSETQRNKGNFPGRFSGRQFSNSRSEMNVSTLELGDSALYLCASSSGTEETQYFGPGTRLLVL.

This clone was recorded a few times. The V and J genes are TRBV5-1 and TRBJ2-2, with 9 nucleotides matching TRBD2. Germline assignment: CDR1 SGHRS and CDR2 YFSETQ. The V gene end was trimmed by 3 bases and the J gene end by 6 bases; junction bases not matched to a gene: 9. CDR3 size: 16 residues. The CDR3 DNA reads TGCGCCAGCAGCTCCGGACTAGCGTCGGGGTCCGGGGAGCTGTTTTTT. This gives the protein CASSSGLASGSGELFF.

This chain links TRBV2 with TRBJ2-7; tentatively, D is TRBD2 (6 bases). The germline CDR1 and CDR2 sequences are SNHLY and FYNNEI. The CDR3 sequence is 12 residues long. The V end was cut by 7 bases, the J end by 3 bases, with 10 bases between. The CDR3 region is CASIAEFYEQYF. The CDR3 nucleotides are TGTGCCAGCATAGCGGAGTTCTACGAGCAGTACTTC.

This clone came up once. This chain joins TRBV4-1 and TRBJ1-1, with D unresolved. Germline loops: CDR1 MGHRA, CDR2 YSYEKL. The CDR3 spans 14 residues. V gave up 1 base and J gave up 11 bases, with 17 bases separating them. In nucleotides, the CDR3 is TGCGCCAGCAGCCAAGCGGGGAGCTCGAGAAGGGCTTTCTTT. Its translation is CASSQAGSSRRAFF.